This T cell receptor beta chain derives from a study of technical replicates of blood from a handful of donors. Some clones are missing from TCRdb's copy, which holds only in-frame ones; the method was immunoSEQ multiplex PCR. The top ten clones hold roughly 0.25% of a sample with more than 65,000 clones, 90% to 95% of them seen once. This clone was seen just once. V gave up 7 bases and J gave up 2 bases; unmatched junction bases: 6. Germline loops: CDR1 SQVTM, CDR2 ANQGSEA. The CDR3 loop spans 13 amino acids. The chain is built from TRBV29-1 and TRBJ2-3, with 7 positions matching TRBD2. The specimen sequenced was T cells isolated from PBMCs. The receptor's source is a human donor in good health. CDR3 DNA sequence: TGCAGCGCCGTCGGGGGGAACACAGATACGCAGTATTTT. This encodes CSAVGGNTDTQYF.